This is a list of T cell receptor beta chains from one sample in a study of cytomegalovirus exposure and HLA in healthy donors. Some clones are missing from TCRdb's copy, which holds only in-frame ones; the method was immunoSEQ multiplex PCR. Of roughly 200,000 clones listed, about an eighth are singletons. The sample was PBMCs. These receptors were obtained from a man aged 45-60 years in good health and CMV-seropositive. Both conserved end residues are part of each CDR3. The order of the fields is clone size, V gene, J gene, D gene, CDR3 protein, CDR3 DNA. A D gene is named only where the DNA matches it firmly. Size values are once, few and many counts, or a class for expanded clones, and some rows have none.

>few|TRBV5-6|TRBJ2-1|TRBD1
CASSSGTGNSNEQFF
TGTGCCAGCAGCTCGGGGACAGGCAATTCTAATGAGCAGTTCTTC
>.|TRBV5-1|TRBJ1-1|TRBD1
CASSGEGANTEAFF
TGCGCCAGCAGTGGCGAGGGGGCTAACACTGAAGCTTTCTTT
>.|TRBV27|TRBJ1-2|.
CASSSLTGSLSNYGYTF
TGTGCCAGCAGTTCCCTGACAGGCAGCCTTAGTAACTATGGCTACACCTTC
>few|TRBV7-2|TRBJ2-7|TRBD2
CASSLNGGKAGYEQYF
TGTGCCAGCAGCTTGAACGGGGGGAAGGCCGGGTACGAGCAGTACTTC
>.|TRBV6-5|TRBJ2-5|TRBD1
CASRRQGLVEQYF
TGTGCCAGCAGAAGACAGGGTCTGGTGGAGCAGTACTTC
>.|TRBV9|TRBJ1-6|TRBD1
CASSVGTGNSPLHF
TGTGCCAGCAGCGTAGGGACAGGGAATTCACCCCTCCACTTT
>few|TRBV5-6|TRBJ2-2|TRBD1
CASSLFKDRATGELFF
TGTGCCAGCAGCTTGTTTAAGGACAGGGCTACCGGGGAGCTGTTTTTT
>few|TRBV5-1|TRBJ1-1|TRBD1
CASSLGPRTGGNTEAFF
TGCGCCAGCAGCTTGGGGCCCCGGACAGGGGGGAACACTGAAGCTTTCTTT
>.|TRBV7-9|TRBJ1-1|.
CAVPGKSNTEAFF
TGTGCCGTACCGGGAAAGTCGAACACTGAAGCTTTCTTT
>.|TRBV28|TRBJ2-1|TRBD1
CASKTQGSYNEQFF
TGTGCCAGCAAGACACAGGGGTCCTACAATGAGCAGTTCTTC
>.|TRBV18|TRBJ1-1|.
CASSLQELNTEAFF
TGTGCCAGCTCGCTTCAGGAACTGAACACTGAAGCTTTCTTT
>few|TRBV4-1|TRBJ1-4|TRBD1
CASSQIGQGERKLFF
TGCGCCAGCAGCCAAATCGGACAGGGGGAAAGGAAACTGTTTTTT
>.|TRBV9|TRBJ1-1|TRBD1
CASSPRTGLNTEAFF
TGTGCCAGCAGCCCCCGGACAGGACTGAACACTGAAGCTTTCTTT
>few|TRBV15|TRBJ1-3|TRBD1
CATSGQRTGGVGFRNTIYF
TGTGCCACCAGCGGCCAGAGGACAGGGGGCGTCGGATTTAGAAACACCATATATTTT
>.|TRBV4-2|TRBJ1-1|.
CASSQDRQRMNTEAFF
TGTGCCAGCAGCCAGGACCGACAGCGCATGAACACTGAAGCTTTCTTT
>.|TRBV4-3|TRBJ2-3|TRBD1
CASSQPGQGTDTQYF
TGCGCCAGCAGCCAACCCGGACAGGGCACAGATACGCAGTATTTT
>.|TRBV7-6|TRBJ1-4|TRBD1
CASSPSTGLGGKLFF
TGTGCCAGCAGCCCTTCGACAGGGCTTGGAGGAAAACTGTTTTTT
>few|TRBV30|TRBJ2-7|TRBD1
CAWSSTGPPIYEQYF
TGTGCCTGGAGTTCGACAGGGCCTCCCATCTACGAGCAGTACTTC
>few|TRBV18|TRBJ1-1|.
CASSPLSGSQNTEAFF
TGTGCCAGCTCACCACTAAGCGGGAGTCAGAACACTGAAGCTTTCTTT
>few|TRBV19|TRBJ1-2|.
CASSIGQVYGYTF
TGTGCCAGTAGTATAGGACAGGTCTATGGCTACACCTTC
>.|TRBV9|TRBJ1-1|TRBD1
CASSVGQGDTEAFF
TGTGCCAGCAGCGTCGGACAGGGTGACACTGAAGCTTTCTTT
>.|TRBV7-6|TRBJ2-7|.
CASSWEDTTYEQYF
TGTGCCAGCAGCTGGGAGGACACTACCTACGAGCAGTACTTC
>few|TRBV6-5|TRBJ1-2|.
CAGSYATGNYGYTF
TGTGCCGGCAGTTACGCCACAGGGAACTATGGCTACACCTTC
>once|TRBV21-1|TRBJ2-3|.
CASSKGDLGDRDADTQYF
TGTGCCAGCAGCAAAGGGGATCTCGGCGACAGGGACGCAGATACGCAGTATTTT
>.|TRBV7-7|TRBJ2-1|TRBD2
CASSPGTSSMGEQFF
TGTGCCAGCAGCCCCGGGACTAGCTCAATGGGTGAGCAGTTCTTC
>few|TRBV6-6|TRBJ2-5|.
CASSYGGTQETQYF
TGTGCCAGCAGTTACGGCGGGACCCAAGAGACCCAGTACTTC
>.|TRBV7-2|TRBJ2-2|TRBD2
CASSLLSGGAGELFF
TGTGCCAGCAGCCTCCTTAGCGGGGGGGCCGGGGAGCTGTTTTTT
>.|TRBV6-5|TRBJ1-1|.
CASSLQGGWPEAFF
TGTGCCAGCAGTTTACAGGGTGGTTGGCCTGAAGCTTTCTTT
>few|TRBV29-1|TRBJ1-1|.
CSAGRGFPFNTEAFF
TGCAGCGCCGGACGGGGGTTCCCTTTCAACACTGAAGCTTTCTTT
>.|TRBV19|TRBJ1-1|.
CASSIQGTNTEAFF
TGTGCCAGTAGTATACAGGGAACGAACACTGAAGCTTTCTTT
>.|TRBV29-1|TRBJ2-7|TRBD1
CSVETGVSEQYF
TGCAGCGTTGAAACAGGGGTTTCCGAGCAGTACTTC
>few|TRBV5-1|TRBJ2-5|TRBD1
CASSLEGQGAMETQYF
TGCGCCAGCAGCTTGGAGGGACAGGGAGCGATGGAGACCCAGTACTTC
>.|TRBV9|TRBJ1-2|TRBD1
CASSASTGHYYTF
TGTGCCAGCAGCGCGTCGACAGGGCATTACTACACCTTC
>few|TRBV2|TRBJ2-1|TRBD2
CASRASGGPNEQFF
TGTGCCAGCAGGGCTAGCGGGGGGCCCAATGAGCAGTTCTTC
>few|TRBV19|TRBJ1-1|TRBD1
CASSSGTGYTEAFF
TGTGCCAGTAGTTCAGGGACAGGGTACACGGAAGCTTTCTTT
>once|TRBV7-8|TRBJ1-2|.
CASSLVGDLRGGYTF
TGTGCCAGCAGCTTAGTTGGAGACTTAAGAGGGGGCTACACCTTC
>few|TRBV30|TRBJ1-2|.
CAWSAPSHGYTF
TGTGCCTGGAGTGCACCAAGCCATGGCTACACCTTC
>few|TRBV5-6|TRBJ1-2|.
CASSRGNRANYGYTF
TGTGCCAGCAGCCGGGGGAACCGAGCCAACTATGGCTACACCTTC
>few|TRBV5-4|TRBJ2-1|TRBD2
CASSPRLAGGINEQFF
TGTGCCAGCAGCCCTCGACTAGCGGGGGGGATTAATGAGCAGTTCTTC
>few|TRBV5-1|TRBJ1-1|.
CASSIQGDMNTEAFF
TGCGCCAGCAGCATACAGGGTGACATGAACACTGAAGCTTTCTTT
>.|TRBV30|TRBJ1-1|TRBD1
CAWREKGARTEAFF
TGTGCCTGGAGGGAAAAGGGGGCTCGCACTGAAGCTTTCTTT
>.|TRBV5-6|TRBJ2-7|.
CASSRSPTGNYHEQYF
TGTGCCAGCAGCCGATCACCCACAGGGAATTACCACGAGCAGTACTTC
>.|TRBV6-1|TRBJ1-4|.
CASSETNLSRKLFF
TGTGCCAGCAGTGAGACGAACCTTAGCAGAAAACTGTTTTTT
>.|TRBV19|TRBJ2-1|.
CASTHLGRDEQFF
TGTGCCAGTACCCATCTAGGGCGGGATGAGCAGTTCTTC
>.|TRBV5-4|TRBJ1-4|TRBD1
CASSLGQEEEKLFF
TGTGCCAGCAGCCTGGGACAGGAGGAGGAAAAACTGTTTTTT
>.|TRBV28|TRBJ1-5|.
CASSFGGASNQPQHF
TGTGCCAGCAGTTTTGGGGGGGCGAGCAATCAGCCCCAGCATTTT
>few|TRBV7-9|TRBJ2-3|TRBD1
CASSLDRNTQYF
TGTGCCAGCAGCCTGGACAGGAATACGCAGTATTTT
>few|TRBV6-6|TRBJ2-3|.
CASSSEVTDTQYF
TGTGCCAGCAGTTCCGAGGTCACAGATACGCAGTATTTT
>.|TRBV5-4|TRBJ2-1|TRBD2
CASSLGTSGAYNEQFF
TGTGCCAGCAGCTTGGGGACTAGCGGGGCTTACAATGAGCAGTTCTTC
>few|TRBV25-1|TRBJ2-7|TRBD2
CASSAPGLAGGHEQYF
TGTGCCAGCAGTGCTCCGGGACTAGCGGGGGGCCACGAGCAGTACTTC
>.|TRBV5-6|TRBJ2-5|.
CASSLSEETQYF
TGTGCCAGCAGCCTATCGGAAGAGACCCAGTACTTC